The 11 T cell receptor beta chains below were found in one sample sequenced in a study of cytomegalovirus exposure and HLA in healthy donors. Primers included in the PCR were 60 Vbeta and 13 Jbeta primers. Here immunoSEQ multiplex PCR was the method, and the copy in TCRdb shows in-frame clones only, minus some. The table records 90,000 to 150,000 clones, less than 65% of them present only once. Sequenced sample: PBMCs. These receptors were collected from a man in his forties in good health and CMV-seropositive.

This clone was seen a few times. CDR3 nucleotides: TGTGCCAGCAGCTCCGGACAGGGTCACTACGAGCAGTACTTC. Its translation is CASSSGQGHYEQYF. The V call is TRBV7-2, the J call TRBJ2-7, with 8 bases that match TRBD1. CDR1 SGHTA and CDR2 FQGNSA come from the germline V gene. V trimming: 4 bases; J trimming: 3 bases; junction bases outside the gene matches: 5. The CDR3 is 14 amino acids.

This clone showed up just a few times. This chain connects TRBV7-2 to TRBJ2-1, with 9 bases matching TRBD2. The germline gives CDR1 SGHTA, CDR2 FQGNSA. This CDR3 comprises 17 residues. V lost 4 bases, J lost 0 bases, and 7 bases stayed unmatched. The CDR3 loop is CASSSRGSGGSYNEQFF. CDR3 DNA sequence: TGTGCCAGCAGCTCGAGGGGTAGCGGGGGCTCCTACAATGAGCAGTTCTTC.

CDR3 nucleotides: TGTGCCAGCAGTCAAAATAGTAAGCAGTACTTC. The encoded protein is CASSQNSKQYF. The chain couples TRBV27 to TRBJ2-5; the D is unclear. Looked up from germline, CDR1 is MNHEY and CDR2 is SMNVEV (reference sequence). The CDR3 totals 11 residues. The V gene lost 5 bases and the J gene lost 11 bases, with 12 bases spanning the gap.

This clone was observed a single time. Distinct nucleotide sequences in the sample also encode this CDR3. The chain carries TRBV9 and TRBJ2-3; tentatively, D is TRBD2 (6 bases). V was cut by 0 bases and J by 6 bases, with 14 bases left in between. The CDR3 is 15 residues long. Germline V gene sequence: CDR1 SGDLS, CDR2 YYNGEE. This chain's CDR3 is CASSVVGGRGDTQYF. DNA for the CDR3: TGTGCCAGCAGCGTAGTTGGCGGTCGGGGGGATACGCAGTATTTT.

The rearrangement links TRBV5-4 to TRBJ1-4; D remains ambiguous. From germline, CDR1 is SGHNT and CDR2 YYREEE (reference sequence). The CDR3 is 14 residues long. V shed 3 bases and J shed 8 bases, with 14 bases lying between them. The CDR3, as DNA: TGTGCCAGCAGCTCTACCGAGGGCGCAGAAAAACTGTTTTTT. Translated: CASSSTEGAEKLFF.

This chain connects TRBV9 to TRBJ2-5; 9 positions agree with TRBD2. The CDR3 sequence is 17 residues long. In germline, CDR1 is SGDLS, CDR2 YYNGEE. Trimming cost V 0 bases and J 5 bases; bases outside gene matches: 11. CDR3 loop: CASSVGVAGEEWETQYF. In DNA form, the CDR3 reads TGTGCCAGCAGCGTAGGAGTAGCGGGGGAGGAATGGGAGACCCAGTACTTC.

This chain joins TRBV14 and TRBJ2-7; no clear D. Per germline, CDR1 SGHDN and CDR2 FVKESK. The CDR3 runs to 12 residues. Trimming took 0 bases from V and 7 from J, leaving 7 bases between them. CDR3 DNA: TGTGCCAGCAGCCAAGATTCGTTTGAGCAGTACTTC. Its protein product is CASSQDSFEQYF.

V and J are TRBV5-4 and TRBJ2-5; 11 bases map to TRBD2. The CDR3 runs to 16 residues. After removal of 4 bases from V and 0 bases from J, the junction contained 5 bases not matched to a gene. Germline CDR1 is SGHNT and CDR2 is YYREEE (reference sequence). CDR3 nucleotides: TGTGCCAGCAGCCGCATAGCGGGGGGGTACCAAGAGACCCAGTACTTC. Its protein product is CASSRIAGGYQETQYF.

The chain couples TRBV4-2 to TRBJ2-7, with 12 bases lining up with TRBD1. Germline V CDR1 and CDR2: LGHNA, YNFKEQ. V shed 4 bases and J 7 bases; nucleotides not matched to a gene: 8. CDR3 size: 15 residues. The DNA of the CDR3 is TGTGCCAGCAGCCGACCGGGACAGGGGGCGGATGAGCAGTACTTC. It yields the protein CASSRPGQGADEQYF.

The chain is built from TRBV27 and TRBJ1-5, with D possibly TRBD1 on 5 matching bases. The CDR3 extends over 14 amino acids. V was shortened by 5 bases and J by 7 bases, with 15 bases between the two germline ends. From germline, CDR1 is MNHEY and CDR2 SMNVEV (reference sequence). In nucleotides, the CDR3 is TGTGCCAGCAGTCCTACCCCAGGGATCCAGCCCCAGCATTTT. It encodes CASSPTPGIQPQHF.

With regard to this clone: The sample has other DNA sequences that encode this CDR3 too. The rearrangement links TRBV7-3 to TRBJ2-3, with 7 bases identical to TRBD2. There are 15 residues in the CDR3. The V segment lost 5 bases and the J segment 3 bases; nucleotides outside the gene matches: 8. Germline V CDR1 and CDR2: SGHTA, FQGTGA. The CDR3 DNA reads TGTGCCAGCAGCCCCGGGGGAGGGCCAACAGATACGCAGTATTTT. It translates to CASSPGGGPTDTQYF. Full variable domain (rest looked up from reference TRBV7-3 and TRBJ2-3): GAGVSQTPSNKVTEKGKYVELRCDPISGHTALYWYRQSLGQGPEFLIYFQGTGAADDSGLPNDRFFAVRPEGSVSTLKIQRTERGDSAVYLCASSPGGGPTDTQYFGPGTRLTVL.